The 23 T cell receptor beta chains listed next were all sequenced from one sample in a study of molecular identifiers for immune sequencing clone quantification. TCRdb itself ran the PCR reads through MiXCR, one entry per CDR3 protein. The table includes more than 550,000 distinct CDR3 sequences, approximately 24% detected once. The specimen sequenced was naive CD8+ T cells from blood, with Jurkat cell RNA spiked in. The subset here: FACS-sorted CD8+CD4-CCR7+CD45RA+ naive T cells. Every receptor here comes from a human donor in good health. Some libraries in this study had Jurkat cell RNA spiked in.

As concerns this clonotype: Without the conserved terminal phenylalanine or tryptophan, this CDR3 likely stems from a read error. The V gene is TRBV19, the J gene TRBJ2-7; 7 bases fit TRBD2. Trimming cost V 4 bases and J 5 bases; bases outside gene matches: 11. CDR1 and CDR2 from the germline V gene are LNHDA and SQIVND (reference sequence). CDR3 length: 15 amino acids. The CDR3 protein is CASSSEPGLIDEQYL. The CDR3 bases are TGTGCCAGTAGTAGCGAGCCGGGACTAATCGACGAGCAGTACCTC.

As concerns this clonotype: Being one base from a much bigger clone, this may be a read error. The gene calls are TRBV9 and TRBJ2-3; tentative D call: TRBD1 (7 bases). V shed 3 bases and J shed 0 bases, with 14 bases lying between them. Per germline, CDR1 SGDLS and CDR2 YYNGEE. The CDR3 totals 16 residues. The DNA for the CDR3 is TGTGCCAGCAGCGAAGAAGCAGGGGGGAGCACAGATACGCAGTATTTT. This sequence encodes CASSEEAGGSTDTQYF.

The V call is TRBV2, the J call TRBJ2-1, with 8 bases fitting TRBD2. The trim removed 7 bases at V and 9 bases at J, leaving 11 bases unmatched. The germline gives CDR1 SNHLY, CDR2 FYNNEI. This CDR3 has 14 amino acids. The CDR3 DNA sequence: TGTGCCAGCATTGACGGGGGGGCATTGGGTGAGCAGTTCTTC. The encoded protein is CASIDGGALGEQFF.

In regard to this clonotype: One base away lies a much larger clone, so this may be a sequencing read error. The genes are TRBV7-9 and TRBJ1-4, with 9 bases lining up with TRBD1. This CDR3 comprises 14 residues. Germline values: CDR1 SEHNR, CDR2 FQNEAQ (reference sequence). This CDR3 reads CASSFRTGVEKLLF. The DNA of the CDR3 is TGTGCCAGCAGCTTCCGGACAGGGGTCGAAAAACTGCTTTTT.

On this clonotype itself: A much larger clone sits a single nucleotide away, making a read error possible. The CDR3 region is CAVSESEAGKADTQYF. DNA of the CDR3: TGTGCCGTCAGTGAGTCTGAGGCAGGGAAAGCAGATACGCAGTATTTT. This rearrangement joins TRBV10-3 to TRBJ2-3; perhaps TRBD1 as D (5 bases). The CDR3 contains 16 residues. Germline CDR1 is ENHRY and CDR2 is SYGVKD.

This clonotype was counted many times. The CDR3 sequence is CASSHYQGYEQYF. The CDR3 DNA sequence: TGCGCCAGCAGTCATTACCAGGGGTACGAGCAGTACTTC. The chain joins TRBV23-1 to TRBJ2-7; a possible D gene is TRBD1 (6 bases). TRBV23-1 is designated an ORF whose function remains uncertain. V lost 3 bases, J lost 4 bases, and 10 bases lay in between. The CDR3 length is 13 residues.

This clonotype was seen a single time. This may arise from a read error, as a much more abundant clone is one base away. The gene calls are TRBV28 and TRBJ2-3, with 8 bases identical to TRBD1. This CDR3 is 16 amino acids long. Germline V gene sequence: CDR1 MDHEN, CDR2 SYDVKM. CDR3 bases: TGTACCAGCAGTTTACCGGACAGGGCCCACACAGATACGCAGTATTTT. This translates into CTSSLPDRAHTDTQYF.

As regards this clonotype: Sequence at one end of the junction differs from germline and may be a read error. The rearrangement uses TRBV4-1 and TRBJ2-3; 8 bases are shared with TRBD2. CDR1 is MGHRA and CDR2 is YSYEKL in the germline V gene. This CDR3 is built from 16 residues. The CDR3 region has the DNA TGCGCCCGCAGCCAGCGCCGGGGGGGGGGCGGAGATACGCAGTATTTT. Translating it yields CARSQRRGGGGDTQYF.

With respect to this clonotype: A much larger clone sits a single nucleotide away, making a read error possible. The CDR3 loop reads CASSFGTVPYERYF. The CDR3 DNA follows: TGTGCCAGCAGCTTCGGGACAGTACCCTACGAGCGGTACTTC. The rearrangement links TRBV5-6 to TRBJ2-7; 7 bases line up with TRBD1. This CDR3 spans 14 amino acids. Germline loops: CDR1 SGHDT, CDR2 YYEEEE.

The J gene is TRBJ2-7, the V gene TRBV20-1; maybe TRBD2 (7 bases). This CDR3 comprises 13 residues. V lost 2 bases, J lost 3 bases, and 11 bases lay in between. Germline CDR1 and CDR2: DFQATT and SNEGSKA (reference sequence). The CDR3 nucleotides read TGCAGTGCTAGATGGGAGGGGGACTACGAGCAGTACTTC. It specifies CSARWEGDYEQYF.

This clonotype was seen at least ten times. This sequence joins TRBV4-3 and TRBJ2-5, with D perhaps matching TRBD1 (5 bases). Per the germline V gene, CDR1 is LGHNA and CDR2 is YSLEER. V was trimmed by 0 bases and J by 7 bases, leaving 6 bases between them. This CDR3 comprises 12 residues. The CDR3 is CASSQDQGTQYF. The CDR3 DNA is TGCGCCAGCAGCCAAGATCAGGGGACCCAGTACTTC.

The chain recombines TRBV21-1 with TRBJ2-2; no DNA check was done on the table's D call, TRBD2. TRBV21-1 is noted as a pseudogene. The CDR3 has 19 residues. The CDR3 coding sequence is TGTGCCAGCAGCACCTCACTTACGTTAGGGCCCCGAAACACCGGGGAGCTGTTTTTT. Its protein product is CASSTSLTLGPRNTGELFF.

On this clonotype: An end of the junction does not agree with germline; a read error may underlie this. CDR3 bases: TGTGCCAGCAGCTCTGGGGGACTAGCGGGAGAGATCCAGTACTTC. Translated: CASSSGGLAGEIQYF. The chain has TRBV12-3 or TRBV12-4 and TRBJ2-5; TRBD2 matches at 14 bases. This CDR3 spans 15 amino acids.

This clonotype was recorded once. At one end, the junction sequence differs from germline, possibly due to a read error. This rearrangement joins TRBV5-6 to TRBJ1-4; unclear D gene. In germline, CDR1 is SGHDT, CDR2 YYEEEE. The CDR3 loop spans 13 amino acids. The CDR3 sequence: CASSLEADEKLIF. CDR3 nucleotide sequence: TGTGCCAGCAGCTTGGAAGCGGATGAAAAACTGATTTTT.

In regard to this clonotype: At one end the junction does not follow the germline gene, possibly because of a read error. V usage is TRBV20-1 and J usage is TRBJ2-2; maybe TRBD1 (6 bases). Germline loops: CDR1 DFQATT, CDR2 SNEGSKA (reference sequence). CDR3 length: 16 amino acids. DNA of the CDR3: TGCAGTGCTAGACCAGGACAGAAAGCGAACGCCGGGGAGCTGTTTTTT. Amino acids: CSARPGQKANAGELFF.

The chain uses TRBV19 and TRBJ1-6, with TRBD1 as a possible D gene (5 bases). This CDR3 spans 14 amino acids. CDR1 and CDR2 (germline): LNHDA, SQIVND (reference sequence). V lost 10 bases to trimming and J lost 7 bases, with 17 bases between them. The CDR3 DNA follows: TGTGCCACCGAACCCGGGACGGGGAATTCACCCCTCCACTTT. Residues: CATEPGTGNSPLHF.

This clonotype has at least ten counts. This chain links TRBV5-4 with TRBJ2-3; 13 nucleotides agree with TRBD2. This CDR3 has 16 residues. Looked up from germline, CDR1 is SGHNT and CDR2 is YYREEE (reference sequence). Trimming cost V 4 bases and J 2 bases; bases outside gene matches: 4. CDR3 sequence: CASSQGLAGDTDTQYF. The CDR3 DNA sequence: TGTGCCAGCAGCCAAGGACTAGCGGGGGACACAGATACGCAGTATTTT.

V is TRBV6-2 or TRBV6-3 and J is TRBJ2-1, with D perhaps assigned TRBD1 or TRBD2 (5 bases each). The CDR3 loop spans 13 amino acids. The V gene lost 7 bases and the J gene lost 7 bases, with 14 bases spanning the gap. Germline V lookup: CDR1 MNHEY, CDR2 SVGEGT. The CDR3 loop is CASNVGVGNEQFF. DNA of the CDR3: TGTGCCAGCAATGTGGGGGTCGGGAATGAGCAGTTCTTC.

This clonotype has just a few counts. J is TRBJ2-1 and V is TRBV6-2 or TRBV6-3, with TRBD1 as a possible D gene (6 bases). V was shortened by 2 bases and J by 2 bases, with 7 bases between the two germline ends. Germline CDR1 and CDR2: MNHEY and SVGEGT. The CDR3 has 14 amino acids. CDR3 nucleotides: TGTGCCAGCAGTTACCCAGGGGCCTACAATGAGCAGTTCTTC. It encodes CASSYPGAYNEQFF.

This clonotype came up many times. The rearrangement links TRBV3-1 to TRBJ2-3, with D perhaps TRBD1 or TRBD2 (7 bases each). V lost 4 bases and J lost 3, with 14 bases in between. Germline CDR1 reads LGHDT; CDR2 reads YNNKEL (reference sequence). This CDR3 contains 15 residues. CDR3 nucleotide sequence: TGTGCCAGCAGCCTCAGACAGGGAGGGACAGATACGCAGTATTTT. Translated: CASSLRQGGTDTQYF.

In regard to this clonotype: This CDR3 fails to terminate in the conserved phenylalanine or tryptophan, so it likely reflects a read error. No DNA is shown, since the ends of the CDR3 on it are uncertain; the CDR3 is the one TCRdb lists. The rearrangement joins TRBV3-2 to TRBJ1-5; the table calls TRBD1, which could not be checked here. TRBV3-2 is a recognized pseudogene. The CDR3 length is 17 residues, termini included. CDR3 amino acids: CASSQEDNNLRNQPQHI.

The chain recombines TRBV7-9 with TRBJ2-2; TRBD2 might be the D (6 bases). Germline CDR1 is SEHNR and CDR2 is FQNEAQ (reference sequence). The V end lost 6 bases, the J end lost 6 bases, and 17 bases lay between the germline ends. CDR3 length equals 15 residues. In DNA, the CDR3 is TGTGCCAGCAGGGACGGAGGGCTTGGCGCCGGGGAGCTGTTTTTT. Amino acid sequence: CASRDGGLGAGELFF.

The chain carries TRBV5-6 and TRBJ2-7, with TRBD1 as a possible D gene (7 bases). Germline V gene sequence: CDR1 SGHDT, CDR2 YYEEEE. The CDR3 covers 15 residues. The V end was cut by 5 bases, the J end by 6 bases, with 21 bases between. CDR3 amino acids: CASRPDRAGLSEQYF. In DNA form, the CDR3 reads TGTGCCAGCAGGCCAGACAGGGCGGGATTGTCCGAGCAGTACTTC.